This is a list of T cell receptor beta chains from one sample in a study of cytomegalovirus exposure and HLA in healthy donors. Assay: immunoSEQ multiplex PCR; the TCRdb copy retains only in-frame clones and omits some. The profile shows about 120,000 clones, approximately 79% of them singletons. Source material: PBMCs. These receptor sequences come from a man aged 30 to 45 in good health and CMV-seronegative. Each CDR3 is given with its conserved first and last residue. The order of the fields is D gene, J gene, V gene, clone size, CDR3 DNA, CDR3 protein. The D gene is left open where the match is weak. Expanded clones are given a class, and other clones once, few, many or no size at all.

>-|TRBJ1-5|TRBV7-2|-
TGTGCCAGCAGCTCGGGAGCCTGGAATAGCAATCAGCCCCAGCATTTT
CASSSGAWNSNQPQHF
>-|TRBJ1-1|TRBV7-2|-
TGTGCCAGCAGGTCAGGGGCGCAGATGAACACTGAAGCTTTCTTT
CASRSGAQMNTEAFF
>-|TRBJ2-7|TRBV21-1|-
TGTGCCAGCAGCACGTCCCGGGGACTAGTCCCAAAGCCCTACGAGCAGTACTTC
CASSTSRGLVPKPYEQYF
>-|TRBJ2-3|TRBV5-1|once
TGCGCCAGCAGCTTAACCGGGTTTGTACGAGATACGCAGTATTTT
CASSLTGFVRDTQYF
>-|TRBJ2-3|TRBV9|-
TGTGCCAGCAGCTCACGACACGCTGCTCCGGATACGCAGTATTTT
CASSSRHAAPDTQYF
>-|TRBJ2-7|TRBV5-5|-
TGTGCCAGCAGCTTGGCCCAGGGAAGGGACGAGCAGTACTTC
CASSLAQGRDEQYF
>-|TRBJ1-5|TRBV6-5|-
TGTGCCAGCTACCTGGGGGGGGTTAGCAATCAGCCCCAGCATTTT
CASYLGGVSNQPQHF
>TRBD1|TRBJ2-6|TRBV2|-
TGTGCCAGCAGTGAGTCGGGACAGGGACCCTCTGGGGCCAACGGCCTGACTTTC
CASSESGQGPSGANGLTF
>TRBD2|TRBJ2-5|TRBV11-2|-
TGTGCCAGCAGCTTTCGAGGGCGGGAGCAAGAGACCCAGTACTTC
CASSFRGREQETQYF
>TRBD2|TRBJ2-3|TRBV19|-
TGTGCCAGTAGTTCGCAGGAAAGCGGGGGCACCACAGATACGCAGTATTTT
CASSSQESGGTTDTQYF
>TRBD1|TRBJ1-6|TRBV18|-
TGTGCCAGCTCACCGGGACAGGGGAATTCACCCCTCCACTTT
CASSPGQGNSPLHF
>TRBD1|TRBJ1-2|TRBV28|-
TGTGCCAGCAGCACCTCTGGACAGGGAAACTATGGCTACACCTTC
CASSTSGQGNYGYTF
>-|TRBJ2-3|TRBV6-5|-
TGTGCCAGCAGTGTGAGGAGAAGTGGAGATACGCAGTATTTT
CASSVRRSGDTQYF
>-|TRBJ2-5|TRBV5-1|-
TGCGCCAGCAGCTTGGTCAGGTTCCAAGAGACCCAGTACTTC
CASSLVRFQETQYF
>-|TRBJ1-2|TRBV6-1|few
TGTGCCAGCAGCCACAGGGAGGGGGACTATGGCTACACCTTC
CASSHREGDYGYTF
>-|TRBJ2-1|TRBV13|-
TGTGCCAGCAGCCCCCAAGGGACTGGCGTGTTGCATGAGCAGTTCTTC
CASSPQGTGVLHEQFF
>-|TRBJ1-1|TRBV25-1|-
TGTGCCAGCAGTGAACAGAACACTGAAGCTTTCTTT
CASSEQNTEAFF
>-|TRBJ1-5|TRBV18|-
TGTGCCAGCTTAAAATCGGACAGTTTACAGCCCCAGCATTTT
CASLKSDSLQPQHF
>-|TRBJ2-3|TRBV6-1|-
TGTGCCAGCAGTGTCCGGGACTCCTATACGCAGTATTTT
CASSVRDSYTQYF
>TRBD1|TRBJ2-7|TRBV9|few
TGTGCCAGCAGCGTAGGGGTAGGGGGCTTTGCCTACGAGCAGTACTTC
CASSVGVGGFAYEQYF
>TRBD1|TRBJ1-3|TRBV9|-
TGTGCCAGCAGCTCCCGGACAGGGGGCAATGAAAACACCATATATTTT
CASSSRTGGNENTIYF
>-|TRBJ1-2|TRBV11-2|-
TGTGCCAGCAGCATACTACAGACAGCTAACTATGGCTACACCTTC
CASSILQTANYGYTF
>-|TRBJ2-5|TRBV5-8|-
TGTGCCAGCACCCCTCGGGAGACCCAGTACTTC
CASTPRETQYF
>-|TRBJ1-5|TRBV4-1|-
TGCGCCAGCAGCCAAGACAGGGGAAATCAGCCCCAGCATTTT
CASSQDRGNQPQHF
>-|TRBJ2-4|TRBV7-9|-
TGTGCCAGCAGCTTTAGGGGTACGGAAAACATTCAGTACTTC
CASSFRGTENIQYF
>-|TRBJ2-2|TRBV5-6|-
TGTGCCAGCAGCTTGGAACAGGGGAACACCGGGGAGCTGTTTTTT
CASSLEQGNTGELFF
>TRBD1|TRBJ1-1|TRBV27|-
TGTGCCAGCAGTTTATCCGTGACAGGGGGGACTGAAGCTTTCTTT
CASSLSVTGGTEAFF
>-|TRBJ1-2|TRBV5-1|once
TGCGCCAGCAGCTTGGCCCAGGAGGGATACGGCTACACCTTC
CASSLAQEGYGYTF
>-|TRBJ2-7|TRBV7-8|-
TGTGCCAGCAGCTTAGCCCCAGGAACGGGATACGAGCAGTACTTC
CASSLAPGTGYEQYF
>TRBD1|TRBJ2-7|TRBV7-2|-
TGTGCCAGCAGCTTCGGACAGGGACGGGACGAGCAGTACTTC
CASSFGQGRDEQYF
>-|TRBJ2-7|TRBV27|-
TGTGCCAGCGGGGGGACAGTGCTCGAGCAGTACTTC
CASGGTVLEQYF
>-|TRBJ1-4|TRBV10-2|-
TGCGCCAGCAGTGAGGTTAGGTCGACCTCGGGTGGAAAGTTTTTT
CASSEVRSTSGGKFF
>TRBD1|TRBJ1-1|TRBV4-3|-
TGCGCCAGCAGCCAAGATCAGGGGGCGGACACTGAAGCTTTCTTT
CASSQDQGADTEAFF
>TRBD2|TRBJ2-1|TRBV9|-
TGTGCCAGCAGCGTAGGGTCTAGCGGGGGGGGATACAATGAGCAGTTCTTC
CASSVGSSGGGYNEQFF
>-|TRBJ2-7|TRBV19|-
TGTGCCAGTAGCCATGACTCGGACGAGCAGTACTTC
CASSHDSDEQYF
>TRBD2|TRBJ2-3|TRBV9|-
TGTGCCAGCAGCGTTAGGACTAGCGGAGATACGCAGTATTTT
CASSVRTSGDTQYF
>-|TRBJ2-1|TRBV19|-
TGTGCCAGTAGTATCGGCAGGGTCTCCTACAATGAGCAGTTCTTC
CASSIGRVSYNEQFF
>TRBD2|TRBJ2-2|TRBV27|-
TGTGCCAGCAGTATATGGGCCCGGGGGGGAACCCCCGGGGAGCTGTTTTTT
CASSIWARGGTPGELFF
>-|TRBJ1-4|TRBV6-6|-
TGTGCCAGCAGTTACCTCCTCGGTAGTGAAAAACTGTTTTTT
CASSYLLGSEKLFF
>-|TRBJ1-3|TRBV28|-
TGTGCCAGCAGTTTAACAACCTCTGGAAACACCATATATTTT
CASSLTTSGNTIYF
>-|TRBJ1-5|TRBV6-5|-
TGTGCCAGCAGTAAAAAACAGGGTTTAGGTCAGCCCCAGCATTTT
CASSKKQGLGQPQHF
>-|TRBJ1-4|TRBV2|-
TGTGCCAGCAGTGAATTTGGGGCCACTAATGAAAAACTGTTTTTT
CASSEFGATNEKLFF
>TRBD1|TRBJ2-2|TRBV14|-
TGTGCCAGCAGCCTAAATAACAGGGGAATCACCGGGGAGCTGTTTTTT
CASSLNNRGITGELFF
>-|TRBJ2-3|TRBV9|-
TGTGCCAGCAATGAACAGGGTTCGGATACGCAGTATTTT
CASNEQGSDTQYF
>TRBD1|TRBJ2-3|TRBV10-3|once
TGTGCCATCAGCGGGGACAGGGGCACAGATACGCAGTATTTT
CAISGDRGTDTQYF
>TRBD1|TRBJ1-1|TRBV29-1|-
TGCAGCGTCTCCCGGGACAGGAACACTGAAGCTTTCTTT
CSVSRDRNTEAFF
>TRBD1|TRBJ1-1|TRBV19|few
TGTGCCAGTAGTATAAAACAGGGGGCGGGGAACACTGAAGCTTTCTTT
CASSIKQGAGNTEAFF
>TRBD2|TRBJ2-7|TRBV20-1|-
TGCAGTGCTAGAGATTTAGGACTAGTCTTC
CSARDLGLVF
>-|TRBJ2-7|TRBV4-2|-
TGTGCCAGCAGCCAAGGAGACCCTAGCTCCTACGAGCAGTACTTC
CASSQGDPSSYEQYF
>TRBD2|TRBJ2-3|TRBV2|-
TGTGCCAGCAGCCAAGCGGGGTTAGATGCAGATACGCAGTATTTT
CASSQAGLDADTQYF
>-|TRBJ1-6|TRBV19|-
TGTGCCAGTAGTATCGGGGGTGACGGGACACCCCTCCACTTT
CASSIGGDGTPLHF
>-|TRBJ2-2|TRBV10-2|-
TGCGCCAGCAGTGAAAGGGGCGCGGGAATTAACACCGGGGAGCTGTTTTTT
CASSERGAGINTGELFF
>-|TRBJ2-4|TRBV6-5|-
TGTGCCAGCAGTCTACTCGGGAAAAACATTCAGTACTTC
CASSLLGKNIQYF